This T cell receptor (beta chain) derives from a study of T cell repertoires in cytomegalovirus infection. This CDR3 comprises 15 residues. From germline, CDR1 is MNHEY and CDR2 SMNVEV (reference sequence). Of note for this clonotype: Its cognate antigen is unknown. A read error may account for a junction end that differs from germline.

Each CDR3 protein gets one entry after TCRdb re-called the reads with MiXCR. The sample yields hundreds of thousands of distinct CDR3 sequences, around a third seen once. Sequenced material: cultured CD8+ T cells from PBMCs, taken from culture after CMV antigen stimulation. V usage is TRBV27 and J usage is TRBJ1-2; D is perhaps TRBD1 (5 bases). The clonotype comes from a human donor in good health (CMV status not recorded). Some clones in this sample may be carry-over from other donors' samples. In DNA, the CDR3 is TGTGCCAGCAGTAGGGGAAGCAACGCTAACTATAGCTACACCTTC. It encodes CASSRGSNANYSYTF.